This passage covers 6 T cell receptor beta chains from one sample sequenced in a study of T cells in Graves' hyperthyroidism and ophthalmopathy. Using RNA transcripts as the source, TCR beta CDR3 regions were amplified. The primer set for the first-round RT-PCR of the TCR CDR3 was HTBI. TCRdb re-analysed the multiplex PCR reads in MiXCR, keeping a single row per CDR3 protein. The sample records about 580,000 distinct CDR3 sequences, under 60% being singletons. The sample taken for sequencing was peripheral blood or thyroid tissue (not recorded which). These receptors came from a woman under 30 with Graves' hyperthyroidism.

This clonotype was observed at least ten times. The DNA for the CDR3 is TGCGCCAGCAGCCAGGACAGTGTGGTCTATGGCTACACCTTC. Translated, it gives CASSQDSVVYGYTF. The chain links TRBV5-1 to TRBJ1-2, with a weak D call TRBD1 (6 bases). V lost 4 bases and J 4 bases, leaving 14 bases between the germline ends. The CDR3 runs to 14 residues. Germline values: CDR1 SGHRS, CDR2 YFSETQ. Filled out from reference TRBV5-1 and TRBJ1-2, the complete variable domain reads KAGVTQTPRYLIKTRGQQVTLSCSPISGHRSVSWYQQTPGQGLQFLFEYFSETQRNKGNFPGRFSGRQFSNSRSEMNVSTLELGDSALYLCASSQDSVVYGYTFGSGTRLTVV.

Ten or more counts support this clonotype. The CDR3 here is CATSAPSSYEQYF. CDR3 coding DNA: TGTGCCACTTCCGCCCCCTCCTCCTACGAGCAGTACTTC. The genes are TRBV19 and TRBJ2-7; D is ambiguous. The CDR3 length is 13 residues. Germline lookup yields CDR1 LNHDA and CDR2 SQIVND (reference sequence). Trimming removed 10 bases from V and 0 bases from J, with 13 bases in between. Supplemented by reference TRBV19 and TRBJ2-7, the full variable domain reads DGGITQSPKYLFRKEGQNVTLSCEQNLNHDAMYWYRQDPGQGLRLIYYSQIVNDFQKGDIAEGYSVSREKKESFPLTVTSAQKNPTAFYLCATSAPSSYEQYFGPGTRLTVT.

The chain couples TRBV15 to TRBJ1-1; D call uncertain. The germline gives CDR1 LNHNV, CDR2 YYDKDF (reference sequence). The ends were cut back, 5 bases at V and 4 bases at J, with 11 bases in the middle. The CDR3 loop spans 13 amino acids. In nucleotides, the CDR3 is TGTGCCACCAGCCCCGGGGAGGGCACTGAAGCTTTCTTT. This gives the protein CATSPGEGTEAFF.

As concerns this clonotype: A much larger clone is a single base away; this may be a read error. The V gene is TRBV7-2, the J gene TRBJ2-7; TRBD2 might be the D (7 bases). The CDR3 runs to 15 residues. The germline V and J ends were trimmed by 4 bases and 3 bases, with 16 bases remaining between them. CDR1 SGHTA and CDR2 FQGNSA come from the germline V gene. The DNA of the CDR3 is TGTGCCAGCAGCTCCGGACGGGGGGCGATCTACGAGCAGTACTTC. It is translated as CASSSGRGAIYEQYF.

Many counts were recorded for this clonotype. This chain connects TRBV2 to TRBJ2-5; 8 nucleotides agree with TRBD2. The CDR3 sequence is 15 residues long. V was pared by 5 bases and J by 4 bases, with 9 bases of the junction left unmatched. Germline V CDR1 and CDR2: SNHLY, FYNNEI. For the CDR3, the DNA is TGTGCCAGCAGTTCCGGGACTAGTCGGCCAGAGACCCAGTACTTC. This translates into CASSSGTSRPETQYF.

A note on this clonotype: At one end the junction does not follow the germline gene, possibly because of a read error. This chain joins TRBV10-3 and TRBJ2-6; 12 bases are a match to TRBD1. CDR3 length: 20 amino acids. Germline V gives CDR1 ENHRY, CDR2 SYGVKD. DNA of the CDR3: TGTGCCATCAGTGACTCCCCCACCGGGACAGGGGGCTCTGGGGCCAACGCCCTGACTTTC. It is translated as CAISDSPTGTGGSGANALTF.